The 26 T cell receptor beta chains in this list originate from one sample, sequenced in a study of blood T cell repertoires in COVID-19. Repertoires were generated with immunoSEQ multiplex PCR, while TCRdb's copy carries only in-frame clones and drops some. The sample shows some 80,000 clones, roughly 82% of them seen only once. Sequencing was done on a sample of peripheral blood. Receptor source: a human donor in a cohort sampled during active COVID-19.

Only one count was recorded for this clone. The chain recombines TRBV27 with TRBJ1-2; 8 bases line up with TRBD1. Per germline, CDR1 MNHEY and CDR2 SMNVEV (reference sequence). V was pared by 6 bases and J by 0 bases, with 0 bases of the junction left unmatched. CDR3 length: 13 amino acids. CDR3 bases: TGTGCCAGCAGGGACAGGGCTAACTATGGCTACACCTTC. It specifies CASRDRANYGYTF.

In regard to this clone: In the same sample, other DNA sequences code for this CDR3. This sequence joins TRBV5-1 and TRBJ2-1, with 8 bases matching TRBD1. The V gene's germline CDR1 is SGHRS and CDR2 YFSETQ. Unmatched junction bases numbered 4, after V lost 4 bases and J lost 4 bases. The CDR3 consists of 14 residues. The CDR3 DNA reads TGCGCCAGCAGCCTGGACAGGGCTTACAATGAGCAGTTCTTC. Amino acid sequence: CASSLDRAYNEQFF.

The rearrangement uses TRBV5-6 and TRBJ1-5; D gene ambiguous. Trimming left V 1 base short and J 2 bases short, with 10 bases between. The CDR3 is 15 amino acids. From germline, CDR1 is SGHDT and CDR2 YYEEEE. CDR3 coding DNA: TGTGCCAGCAGCTTGTTGCATGCGGGCAATCAGCCCCAGCATTTT. Protein: CASSLLHAGNQPQHF.

The J gene is TRBJ2-7, the V gene TRBV28, with TRBD2 as a possible D gene (6 bases). This CDR3 is built from 16 residues. Germline V gene data show CDR1 as MDHEN and CDR2 as SYDVKM. V lost 4 bases to trimming and J lost 3 bases, with 19 bases between them. The chain's CDR3 is CASSSRTTPPVYEQYF. CDR3 sequence (DNA): TGTGCCAGCAGTTCAAGGACTACCCCCCCGGTCTACGAGCAGTACTTC. Complete variable domain (other parts from reference TRBV28 and TRBJ2-7): DVKVTQSSRYLVKRTGEKVFLECVQDMDHENMFWYRQDPGLGLRLIYFSYDVKMKEKGDIPEGYSVSREKKERFSLILESASTNQTSMYLCASSSRTTPPVYEQYFGPGTRLTVT.

V and J are TRBV6-5 and TRBJ2-3, with 7 positions matching TRBD1. The trim removed 5 bases at V and 5 bases at J, leaving 10 bases unmatched. The CDR3 has 15 residues. Germline V gene sequence: CDR1 MNHEY, CDR2 SVGAGI. The CDR3 loop is CASSPRQGFVDTQYF. CDR3 in DNA: TGTGCCAGCAGTCCCCGACAGGGTTTTGTAGATACGCAGTATTTT.

The rearrangement joins TRBV30 to TRBJ2-5; 8 nucleotides align to TRBD2. The V segment lost 6 bases and the J segment 4 bases; nucleotides outside the gene matches: 10. CDR1 is GTSNPN and CDR2 is SVGIG in the germline V gene (reference sequence). The CDR3 is 14 residues long. The CDR3 here is CACNQGREGETQYF. The CDR3 nucleotides read TGTGCCTGTAATCAGGGACGGGAGGGAGAGACCCAGTACTTC.

The chain links TRBV6-5 to TRBJ1-3; D not certain. The CDR3 contains 15 residues. CDR1 and CDR2 (germline): MNHEY, SVGAGI. V dropped 5 bases and J dropped 0 bases, with 11 bases sitting between them. CDR3 nucleotides: TGTGCCAGCAGTCATGGAGCGAGCTCTGGAAACACCATATATTTT. This gives the protein CASSHGASSGNTIYF.

In DNA form, the CDR3 reads TGTGCCAGCAGCCCACAGCGGGAGGCCGGCAATGAGCAGTTCTTC. Protein sequence: CASSPQREAGNEQFF. This chain connects TRBV7-2 to TRBJ2-1; 9 positions match TRBD2. The germline V gene has CDR1 SGHTA and CDR2 FQGNSA. This CDR3 has 15 residues. V lost 5 bases and J lost 6; bases outside the gene matches: 8.

This rearrangement joins TRBV10-3 to TRBJ2-7; D perhaps matches TRBD1 (5 bases). With 0 bases removed from V and 0 bases from J, the gap between germline ends came to 9 bases. This CDR3 is built from 15 residues. Looked up from germline, CDR1 is ENHRY and CDR2 is SYGVKD. The chain's CDR3 is CAISESTARSYEQYF. The CDR3 DNA follows: TGTGCCATCAGTGAGTCGACAGCTCGCTCCTACGAGCAGTACTTC.

This clone is a singleton in its sample. This chain connects TRBV5-4 to TRBJ2-7; TRBD1 matches 9 bases. Germline V gene sequence: CDR1 SGHNT, CDR2 YYREEE (reference sequence). V lost 4 bases to trimming and J lost 2 bases; unmatched junction nucleotides: 7. The CDR3 extends over 15 amino acids. CDR3 sequence: CASSTGTGPPYEQYF. For the CDR3, the DNA is TGTGCCAGCAGCACCGGGACAGGGCCTCCCTACGAGCAGTACTTC.

The gene calls are TRBV15 and TRBJ2-7; D possibly corresponds to TRBD1 (5 bases). V lost 3 bases to trimming and J lost 2 bases, with 14 bases between them. CDR1 and CDR2 from the germline V gene are LNHNV and YYDKDF (reference sequence). The CDR3 contains 15 residues. CDR3 region: CATSRQGGNTYEQYF. The CDR3, as DNA: TGTGCCACCAGCAGGCAGGGTGGTAATACCTACGAGCAGTACTTC.

The chain has TRBV5-1 and TRBJ1-2; D might be TRBD1 (5 bases). The CDR3 has 13 residues. Trimming took 5 bases from V and 8 from J, leaving 16 bases between them. Germline CDR1 and CDR2: SGHRS and YFSETQ. This chain's CDR3 is CASRLMDNRGYTF. The CDR3 DNA reads as TGCGCCAGCAGATTGATGGACAATAGAGGCTACACCTTC.

The chain has TRBV7-9 and TRBJ1-4, with 9 bases lining up with TRBD1. This CDR3 has 14 amino acids. The junction had 6 bases not matched to a gene; V was cut back by 5 bases and J by 8 bases. Germline V gives CDR1 SEHNR, CDR2 FQNEAQ (reference sequence). For the CDR3, the DNA is TGTGCCAGCAGCCCGGGACAGGGTGGAGAAAAACTGTTTTTT. Translation gives CASSPGQGGEKLFF.

The chain is built from TRBV30 and TRBJ1-2, with D possibly TRBD1 on 5 matching bases. Trimming pared 4 bases from V and 4 bases from J, leaving 7 bases between. The CDR3 loop spans 11 amino acids. CDR1 GTSNPN and CDR2 SVGIG come from the germline V gene (reference sequence). CDR3: CAWMTAYGYTF. The CDR3 DNA reads as TGTGCCTGGATGACAGCCTATGGCTACACCTTC.

This chain links TRBV15 with TRBJ2-7; possibly TRBD2 for D (6 bases). Germline loops: CDR1 LNHNV, CDR2 YYDKDF (reference sequence). With 3 bases removed from V and 2 bases from J, the gap between germline ends came to 14 bases. The CDR3 extends over 15 amino acids. This CDR3 reads CATSRAGRTTYEQYF. The CDR3 bases are TGTGCCACCAGCAGGGCGGGAAGGACCACCTACGAGCAGTACTTC.

The V gene is TRBV5-1, the J gene TRBJ1-1, with D perhaps matching TRBD1 (5 bases). Germline assignment: CDR1 SGHRS and CDR2 YFSETQ. The CDR3 has 15 residues. V dropped 2 bases and J dropped 0 bases, with 11 bases sitting between them. The CDR3 loop reads CASSFGQGLNTEAFF. The CDR3 DNA reads as TGCGCCAGCAGCTTCGGGCAGGGCCTGAACACTGAAGCTTTCTTT.

The chain links TRBV5-1 to TRBJ1-1; 11 bases line up with TRBD1. The CDR3 consists of 17 residues. J was trimmed by 2 bases and V by 3 bases; bases with no gene match: 9. Germline V gene lookup returns CDR1 SGHRS and CDR2 YFSETQ. The CDR3, as DNA: TGCGCCAGCAGCTCCGGACAGGGGGCGCGGGGCAACACTGAAGCTTTCTTT. Its protein is CASSSGQGARGNTEAFF.

This chain links TRBV29-1 with TRBJ1-2; no reliable D call. Germline V gene sequence: CDR1 SQVTM, CDR2 ANQGSEA. The CDR3 covers 12 residues. V was shortened by 8 bases and J by 3 bases, with 13 bases between the two germline ends. The CDR3 protein is CSIDPGHYGYTF. CDR3 in DNA: TGCAGCATAGACCCGGGTCACTATGGCTACACCTTC.

The rearrangement joins TRBV19 to TRBJ1-4; the D gene is possibly TRBD1 (6 bases). The germline V gene encodes CDR1 LNHDA and CDR2 SQIVND (reference sequence). V gave up 4 bases and J gave up 0 bases, with 9 bases separating them. This CDR3 contains 15 residues. CDR3 sequence reads: CASSSTGPTNEKLFF. CDR3 coding DNA: TGTGCCAGTAGTAGTACAGGGCCAACTAATGAAAAACTGTTTTTT.

The chain joins TRBV6-5 to TRBJ2-1; 9 bases fit TRBD1. The germline CDR1 and CDR2 sequences are MNHEY and SVGAGI. CDR3 length equals 14 residues. Unmatched junction bases numbered 6, after V lost 7 bases and J lost 5 bases. Here the CDR3 reads CASNPRTGDNEQFF. The CDR3, as DNA: TGTGCCAGCAACCCTCGGACAGGGGACAATGAGCAGTTCTTC.

The V call is TRBV19, the J call TRBJ2-1; 7 bases are shared with TRBD1. J lost 4 bases, V lost 6 bases, and 9 bases had no gene match. Germline V gives CDR1 LNHDA, CDR2 SQIVND (reference sequence). The CDR3 spans 15 residues. The CDR3 DNA reads TGTGCCAGTAGGCAACCCCAGGGGGAATACAATGAGCAGTTCTTC. Its translation is CASRQPQGEYNEQFF.

This chain connects TRBV27 to TRBJ2-3; tentative D call: TRBD2 (5 bases). The CDR3 has 13 residues. The germline V gene has CDR1 MNHEY and CDR2 SMNVEV (reference sequence). Trimming shortened V by 6 bases and J by 7 bases, and 14 bases separated the two germline ends. The CDR3 sequence: CASRRPGSYTQYF. The CDR3 DNA sequence: TGTGCCAGCAGGCGCCCGGGGTCCTATACGCAGTATTTT.

The chain joins TRBV30 to TRBJ2-7; tentatively, D is TRBD1 (6 bases). With 4 bases removed from V and 1 base from J, the gap between germline ends came to 11 bases. The germline V gene encodes CDR1 GTSNPN and CDR2 SVGIG (reference sequence). CDR3 size: 13 residues. In DNA, the CDR3 is TGTGCCTGGATTACCAGGGGATCCTACGAGCAGTACTTC. As protein: CAWITRGSYEQYF. Full variable domain (outside the CDR3, taken from reference TRBV30 and TRBJ2-7): SQTIHQWPATLVQPVGSPLSLECTVEGTSNPNLYWYRQAAGRGLQLLFYSVGIGQISSEVPQNLSASRPQDRQFILSSKKLLLSDSGFYLCAWITRGSYEQYFGPGTRLTVT.

The V gene is TRBV3-1 (or the pseudogene TRBV3-2), the J gene TRBJ2-7; 8 nucleotides align to TRBD2. Germline assignment: CDR1 LGHDT and CDR2 YNNKEL (reference sequence). This CDR3 has 16 residues. Trimming took 4 bases from V and 5 from J; bases not matched to a gene: 13. In DNA, the CDR3 is TGTGCCAGCAGCCGCAAACTAGCGGCCCTCGGGCACGAGCAGTACTTC. Protein sequence: CASSRKLAALGHEQYF.

This chain joins TRBV5-1 and TRBJ1-3, with no clear D. CDR1 is SGHRS and CDR2 is YFSETQ in the germline V gene. The CDR3 contains 14 residues. Trimming removed 1 base from V and 0 bases from J, with 5 bases in between. The CDR3 DNA is TGCGCCAGCAGCTTGTCAGACTCTGGAAACACCATATATTTT. As protein: CASSLSDSGNTIYF.

The chain uses TRBV11-2 and TRBJ1-3; D not certain. Germline CDR1 is SGHAT and CDR2 is FQNNGV. The CDR3 contains 12 residues. Trimming stripped 3 bases from V and 4 bases from J, with 4 bases between. CDR3 residues: CASSLRGNTIYF. CDR3 sequence (DNA): TGTGCCAGCAGCTTGAGGGGAAACACCATATATTTT.